A selection of T cell receptor beta chains follows, all from one sample in a study of vaccination and CD4 T cells after COVID-19. Via MiXCR, TCRdb re-called the PCR reads, giving one row per CDR3 protein. The sample yields some 26,000 distinct CDR3 sequences, 40% to 55% seen once. For these TCRs, the target antigens are not known. Sequenced material: CD4+ T cells from blood, cultured in vitro, taken before SARS-CoV-2 vaccination. The receptors here all came from a human donor who received a COVID-19 vaccine. The CDR3 runs from the conserved cysteine through the conserved F or W. The D gene is left open where the match is weak.

v_gene: TRBV19
j_gene: TRBJ2-7
d_gene: TRBD1
CDR3aa: CASSPRQGAADEQYF

v_gene: TRBV6-1
j_gene: TRBJ1-2
d_gene: NA
CDR3aa: CANKGGSNYGYTF

v_gene: TRBV4-1
j_gene: TRBJ2-7
d_gene: NA
CDR3aa: CASSQDAPAVTYEQYF

v_gene: TRBV4-1
j_gene: TRBJ1-5
d_gene: TRBD1
CDR3aa: CASSLGWGQDNQPQHF

v_gene: TRBV9
j_gene: TRBJ2-7
d_gene: TRBD2
CDR3aa: CASSALAGFNYEQYF

v_gene: TRBV7-9
j_gene: TRBJ1-2
d_gene: NA
CDR3aa: CASSLTHQGNGYTF

v_gene: TRBV5-4
j_gene: TRBJ1-1
d_gene: TRBD1
CDR3aa: CASSPGQAANTEAFF

v_gene: TRBV5-6
j_gene: TRBJ1-2
d_gene: NA
CDR3aa: CASSLAANSYTF

v_gene: TRBV6-1
j_gene: TRBJ1-4
d_gene: NA
CDR3aa: CASSPGPRGEKLFF

v_gene: TRBV2
j_gene: TRBJ1-2
d_gene: TRBD1
CDR3aa: CASSEARQGASYTF

v_gene: TRBV11-2
j_gene: TRBJ1-2
d_gene: NA
CDR3aa: CASSLVRVNYGYTF

v_gene: TRBV5-1
j_gene: TRBJ1-6
d_gene: NA
CDR3aa: CASSFGQGYRSPLHF

v_gene: TRBV7-2
j_gene: TRBJ1-2
d_gene: NA
CDR3aa: CASSLSAAFSNYGYTF

v_gene: TRBV25-1
j_gene: TRBJ1-1
d_gene: NA
CDR3aa: CASSELGHTEAFF

v_gene: TRBV11-2
j_gene: TRBJ1-1
d_gene: TRBD1
CDR3aa: CASSDDRGRVAAFF

v_gene: TRBV12-5
j_gene: TRBJ2-2
d_gene: TRBD1
CDR3aa: CASGRDRGRTGELFF

v_gene: TRBV20-1
j_gene: TRBJ2-1
d_gene: TRBD2
CDR3aa: CSVGRTGGSYNEQFF

v_gene: TRBV2
j_gene: TRBJ2-5
d_gene: NA
CDR3aa: CASSLRSTSQETQYF

v_gene: TRBV11-3
j_gene: TRBJ2-2
d_gene: TRBD1
CDR3aa: CASSFLTGGETGELFF

v_gene: TRBV7-9
j_gene: TRBJ1-3
d_gene: NA
CDR3aa: CASSFTRDLSGNTIYF

v_gene: TRBV7-2
j_gene: TRBJ2-7
d_gene: NA
CDR3aa: CASSPDRLVWYEQYF

v_gene: TRBV21-1
j_gene: TRBJ1-1
d_gene: NA
CDR3aa: CASSKEGAGETVDTEAFF

v_gene: TRBV15
j_gene: TRBJ1-5
d_gene: NA
CDR3aa: CATTRDRSGQPQHF

v_gene: TRBV2
j_gene: TRBJ1-1
d_gene: NA
CDR3aa: CASSAGSVSTEAFF

v_gene: TRBV12-3/TRBV12-4
j_gene: TRBJ2-3
d_gene: NA
CDR3aa: CACRRPKGTDTQYF

v_gene: TRBV30
j_gene: TRBJ1-2
d_gene: NA
CDR3aa: CAWSVQGGDGYTF

v_gene: TRBV6-1
j_gene: TRBJ1-5
d_gene: NA
CDR3aa: CASSETPLRPQHF

v_gene: TRBV25-1
j_gene: TRBJ2-5
d_gene: TRBD2
CDR3aa: CASSRGGSGGRETQYF

v_gene: TRBV5-1
j_gene: TRBJ2-5
d_gene: TRBD2
CDR3aa: CATSSGGAYEETQYF

v_gene: TRBV2
j_gene: TRBJ2-5
d_gene: NA
CDR3aa: CASSGRTGQIQETQYF

v_gene: TRBV2
j_gene: TRBJ2-1
d_gene: NA
CDR3aa: CASSLRSWRGYNEQFF

v_gene: TRBV28
j_gene: TRBJ1-2
d_gene: NA
CDR3aa: CASSSTKGYTF

v_gene: TRBV12-5
j_gene: TRBJ2-3
d_gene: NA
CDR3aa: CASGLGQSTDTQYF

v_gene: TRBV2
j_gene: TRBJ2-3
d_gene: NA
CDR3aa: CASSEDGTAPTDTQYF

v_gene: TRBV6-1
j_gene: TRBJ1-1
d_gene: NA
CDR3aa: CASTSRLTGAFF

v_gene: TRBV10-1
j_gene: TRBJ2-7
d_gene: TRBD1
CDR3aa: CASSRTGDPYEQYF

v_gene: TRBV2
j_gene: TRBJ2-7
d_gene: NA
CDR3aa: CASSPIYEQYF

v_gene: TRBV30
j_gene: TRBJ2-7
d_gene: NA
CDR3aa: CAWSRGDSYEQYF

v_gene: TRBV2
j_gene: TRBJ2-5
d_gene: TRBD2
CDR3aa: CASSPRGLAGRQETQYF

v_gene: TRBV28
j_gene: TRBJ1-4
d_gene: NA
CDR3aa: CASSPVGATNEKLFF

v_gene: TRBV5-6
j_gene: TRBJ1-1
d_gene: NA
CDR3aa: CASSFSPSRRGEAFF

v_gene: TRBV27
j_gene: TRBJ1-6
d_gene: NA
CDR3aa: CASSPTGFNSPLHF

v_gene: TRBV7-9
j_gene: TRBJ1-1
d_gene: NA
CDR3aa: CASSLGQSRPNTEALF

v_gene: TRBV7-9
j_gene: TRBJ2-1
d_gene: NA
CDR3aa: CASSLANEQFF

v_gene: TRBV6-1
j_gene: TRBJ1-6
d_gene: NA
CDR3aa: CASRPTSQGKPLHF

v_gene: TRBV6-1
j_gene: TRBJ2-7
d_gene: NA
CDR3aa: CASSTLGRSSYEQYF